This entry lists 31 T cell receptor beta chains sequenced from one sample in a study of blood T cell repertoires in COVID-19. Clones were read by immunoSEQ multiplex PCR, and TCRdb kept only the in-frame ones, dropping some. This table has about 160,000 clones, more than 75% appearing once. The sample consisted of peripheral blood. The receptors originated from a human donor with acute or convalescent COVID-19. The donor label of this sample is uncertain.

The chain recombines TRBV30 with TRBJ1-2; D uncertain. The CDR3 runs 12 residues. V dropped 1 base and J dropped 8 bases, with 11 bases sitting between them. CDR1 and CDR2 from the germline V gene are GTSNPN and SVGIG (reference sequence). The CDR3 DNA reads TGTGCCTGGAGTGAAGAGGGTGGGGGCTACACCTTC. Protein: CAWSEEGGGYTF.

The chain recombines TRBV24-1 with TRBJ2-1; no clear D. The germline V gene encodes CDR1 KGHDR and CDR2 SFDVKD. V was clipped by 3 bases and J by 12 bases, with 14 bases between them. The CDR3 sequence is 13 residues long. DNA for the CDR3: TGTGCCACCAGTGATGGAAACTACTATGGGCAGTTCTTC. This encodes CATSDGNYYGQFF.

This rearrangement joins TRBV5-1 to TRBJ2-3; 8 bases align to TRBD2. The CDR3 runs to 15 residues. Germline V gene lookup returns CDR1 SGHRS and CDR2 YFSETQ. With 2 bases clipped from V and 0 bases from J, the junction kept 2 bases outside the gene matches. CDR3 sequence reads: CASSFSGISTDTQYF. The DNA for the CDR3 is TGCGCCAGCAGCTTTAGCGGGATTAGCACAGATACGCAGTATTTT.

The chain employs TRBV7-8 and TRBJ1-5; D call uncertain. In germline, CDR1 is SGHVS, CDR2 FQNEAQ. The germline V and J ends were trimmed by 1 base and 5 bases, with 15 bases remaining between them. The CDR3 totals 16 residues. CDR3 DNA sequence: TGTGCCAGCAGCTTAGGTGCGGCTCGACGGGATCAGCCCCAGCATTTT. It is translated as CASSLGAARRDQPQHF.

V usage is TRBV3-1 (or the pseudogene TRBV3-2) and J usage is TRBJ1-2; D is unclear. V shed 0 bases and J shed 2 bases, with 7 bases lying between them. Germline V gene sequence: CDR1 LGHDT, CDR2 YNNKEL (reference sequence). The CDR3 consists of 14 residues. The CDR3 region has the DNA TGTGCCAGCAGCCAAGAGGCGGTAAACTATGGCTACACCTTC. Amino acids: CASSQEAVNYGYTF.

The chain uses TRBV7-9 and TRBJ2-1, with TRBD2 as a possible D gene (7 bases). The CDR3 totals 16 residues. The V and J ends lost 5 bases and 9 bases respectively, with 23 bases between them. CDR1 SEHNR and CDR2 FQNEAQ come from the germline V gene (reference sequence). CDR3 nucleotides: TGTGCCAGCAGCCCCGTTCTGGGGGGGCGACCGGGTGAGCAGTTCTTC. This gives the protein CASSPVLGGRPGEQFF.

This clone showed up just once. The rearrangement links TRBV11-2 to TRBJ2-3; D gene unclear. The CDR3 totals 13 residues. Trimming stripped 1 base from V and 2 bases from J, with 4 bases between. Per germline, CDR1 SGHAT and CDR2 FQNNGV. In DNA form, the CDR3 reads TGTGCCAGCAGCTTAGCGTCCACAGATACGCAGTATTTT. Translating it yields CASSLASTDTQYF.

In DNA, the CDR3 is TGCGCCAGCAGCTTGGCCGGTGGAAGGGGTAATGAAAAACTGTTTTTT. This translates into CASSLAGGRGNEKLFF. The chain is built from TRBV5-1 and TRBJ1-4; TRBD1 might be the D (5 bases). The CDR3 has 16 amino acids. The germline CDR1 and CDR2 sequences are SGHRS and YFSETQ. With 0 bases removed from V and 4 bases from J, the gap between germline ends came to 13 bases.

The chain employs TRBV30 and TRBJ1-1; a possible D gene is TRBD1 (5 bases). Germline V CDR1 and CDR2: GTSNPN, SVGIG (reference sequence). The CDR3 covers 11 residues. The germline V and J ends were trimmed by 3 bases and 8 bases, with 10 bases remaining between them. The CDR3 spells CAWSEAGEAFF. The CDR3 DNA is TGTGCCTGGAGCGAGGCAGGGGAAGCTTTCTTT.

This chain links TRBV7-2 with TRBJ2-5, with TRBD2 identical over 11 bases. Germline CDR1 and CDR2: SGHTA and FQGNSA. CDR3 length: 15 amino acids. The junction had 7 bases not matched to a gene; V was cut back by 5 bases and J by 5 bases. This CDR3 reads CASSRSGGAYETQYF. The CDR3 coding sequence is TGTGCCAGCAGCCGTAGCGGGGGGGCGTATGAGACCCAGTACTTC.

This chain uses TRBV29-1 with TRBJ2-7, with D possibly matching TRBD1 (6 bases). The germline CDR1 and CDR2 sequences are SQVTM and ANQGSEA. The germline V and J ends were trimmed by 7 bases and 3 bases, with 16 bases remaining between them. The CDR3 runs to 13 residues. The CDR3 sequence is CSATDRLRYEQYF. CDR3 nucleotides: TGCAGCGCTACAGACAGGCTTCGCTACGAGCAGTACTTC.

The chain couples TRBV4-1 to TRBJ2-5, with TRBD2 as a possible D gene (5 bases). Trimming shortened V by 0 bases and J by 5 bases, and 13 bases separated the two germline ends. Germline assignment: CDR1 MGHRA and CDR2 YSYEKL. The CDR3 is 15 amino acids. CDR3 DNA: TGCGCCAGCAGCCAAGATCCGAGGGCGTGGGAGACCCAGTACTTC. Protein: CASSQDPRAWETQYF.

The chain carries TRBV2 and TRBJ1-2; D call uncertain. V shed 4 bases and J shed 0 bases, with 9 bases lying between them. Germline CDR1 SNHLY, CDR2 FYNNEI. The CDR3 is 14 residues long. The CDR3 nucleotides are TGTGCCAGCAGTGTGACAAATACTAACTATGGCTACACCTTC. It is translated as CASSVTNTNYGYTF.

The chain uses TRBV3-1 (or the pseudogene TRBV3-2) and TRBJ2-1; D gene uncertain. CDR1 and CDR2 (germline): LGHDT, YNNKEL (reference sequence). Trimming took 4 bases from V and 9 from J, leaving 13 bases between them. The CDR3 consists of 13 residues. The CDR3 sequence is CASSPIARAEQFF. CDR3 nucleotide sequence: TGTGCCAGCAGCCCCATTGCCCGAGCTGAGCAGTTCTTC.

V and J are TRBV29-1 and TRBJ1-5; tentatively, D is TRBD1 (5 bases). Germline loops: CDR1 SQVTM, CDR2 ANQGSEA. This CDR3 region has 13 residues. The V gene lost 6 bases and the J gene lost 6 bases, with 15 bases spanning the gap. The CDR3 nucleotides read TGCAGCGTGGGGGGGGGAGAAGGTCAGCCCCAGCATTTT. It encodes CSVGGGEGQPQHF. Full variable domain (rest looked up from reference TRBV29-1 and TRBJ1-5): SAVISQKPSRDICQRGTSLTIQCQVDSQVTMMFWYRQQPGQSLTLIATANQGSEATYESGFVIDKFPISRPNLTFSTLTVSNMSPEDSSIYLCSVGGGEGQPQHFGDGTRLSIL.

The genes are TRBV7-8 and TRBJ1-2; TRBD1 might be the D (6 bases). The germline gives CDR1 SGHVS, CDR2 FQNEAQ. The CDR3 runs to 13 residues. Trimming left V 5 bases short and J 2 bases short, with 9 bases between. As DNA, the CDR3 is TGTGCCAGCAGCCCGAGGGGGAACTATGGCTACACCTTC. Translating gives CASSPRGNYGYTF. The full variable domain, in which reference TRBV7-8 and TRBJ1-2 provide the parts outside the CDR3, is GAGVSQSPRYKVAKRGQDVALRCDPISGHVSLFWYQQALGQGPEFLTYFQNEAQLDKSGLPSDRFFAERPEGSVSTLKIQRTQQEDSAVYLCASSPRGNYGYTFGSGTRLTVV.

The chain employs TRBV19 and TRBJ1-3; weak D call: TRBD1 (6 bases). Per germline, CDR1 LNHDA and CDR2 SQIVND (reference sequence). Trimming left V 3 bases short and J 1 base short, with 16 bases between. The CDR3 runs to 17 residues. This chain's CDR3 is CASSIMAGAISGNTIYF. CDR3 bases: TGTGCCAGTAGTATCATGGCAGGGGCCATATCTGGAAACACCATATATTTT.

This clone appeared a single time. The J gene is TRBJ2-7, the V gene TRBV6-5; TRBD2 matches 7 bases. CDR1 MNHEY and CDR2 SVGAGI come from the germline V gene. The CDR3 has 13 amino acids. Germline trimming cut 4 bases from V and 1 base from J; bases unmatched to any gene: 1. This chain's CDR3 is CASSSSGSYEQYF. In nucleotides, the CDR3 is TGTGCCAGCAGTTCTAGCGGATCCTACGAGCAGTACTTC.

The chain links TRBV29-1 to TRBJ2-1; 7 bases agree with TRBD1. In germline, CDR1 is SQVTM, CDR2 ANQGSEA. CDR3 length equals 14 residues. The junction had 5 bases not matched to a gene; V was cut back by 6 bases and J by 0 bases. The CDR3 coding sequence is TGCAGCGTAGAGACAGGGTTCTCCTACAATGAGCAGTTCTTC. This translates into CSVETGFSYNEQFF.

The V and J genes are TRBV7-2 and TRBJ2-5; D perhaps matches TRBD2 (5 bases). V dropped 5 bases and J dropped 5 bases, with 12 bases sitting between them. From germline, CDR1 is SGHTA and CDR2 FQGNSA. The CDR3 is made up of 13 amino acids. DNA of the CDR3: TGTGCCAGCAGCCCCCTCGGGGTGGAGACCCAGTACTTC. Translated: CASSPLGVETQYF.

J is TRBJ1-5 and V is TRBV28, with D tentatively TRBD1 (5 bases). In germline, CDR1 is MDHEN, CDR2 SYDVKM. V shed 5 bases and J shed 1 base, with 18 bases lying between them. The CDR3 is made up of 17 amino acids. The CDR3 sequence is CASSLSRRQRSNQPQHF. CDR3 DNA: TGTGCCAGCAGTCTCAGCCGGAGACAGCGAAGCAATCAGCCCCAGCATTTT.

V is TRBV5-1 and J is TRBJ1-1; D is uncertain. The CDR3 length is 13 residues. Germline lookup yields CDR1 SGHRS and CDR2 YFSETQ. The ends were cut back, 0 bases at V and 11 bases at J, with 14 bases in the middle. The CDR3 loop reads CASSLAEGSGAFF. The CDR3, as DNA: TGCGCCAGCAGCTTGGCGGAGGGTTCGGGGGCTTTCTTT.

The rearrangement links TRBV14 to TRBJ1-3; 8 bases align to TRBD1. Germline V lookup: CDR1 SGHDN, CDR2 FVKESK. This CDR3 has 16 amino acids. The trim removed 0 bases at V and 5 bases at J, leaving 6 bases unmatched. CDR3 sequence: CASSQEAGGKRNTIYF. The CDR3 DNA reads TGTGCCAGCAGCCAAGAGGCAGGGGGCAAAAGAAACACCATATATTTT.

The chain combines TRBV2 with TRBJ1-1, with D perhaps TRBD1 (5 bases). The ends were cut back, 3 bases at V and 5 bases at J, with 13 bases in the middle. The CDR3 length is 14 residues. CDR1 and CDR2 (germline): SNHLY, FYNNEI. CDR3 sequence: CASSEVSGKTEAFF. In DNA form, the CDR3 reads TGTGCCAGCAGTGAGGTATCAGGGAAAACTGAAGCTTTCTTT.

Concerning this clone itself: No DNA is shown, since the ends of the CDR3 on it are uncertain; the CDR3 is the one TCRdb lists. The chain carries TRBV7-2 and TRBJ2-1; TRBD2, the table's D call, was not compared with the DNA. The CDR3 is 14 amino acids in total, end residues counted. Germline CDR1 reads SGHTA; CDR2 reads FQGNSA. The CDR3 reads CASSFWRGRNEQFF.

In the case of this clone: The junction shows a germline mismatch at one end, possibly a read error. The chain combines TRBV6-5 with TRBJ1-1; D gene ambiguous. Germline V CDR1 and CDR2: MNHEY, SVGAGI. The CDR3 has 12 amino acids. The CDR3 DNA sequence: TGTGCCAGCAGTAACTCAAACAGTGAAGCTTTCTTT. Amino acid sequence: CASSNSNSEAFF.

The chain's CDR3 is CASSSGLAGDNEQFF. The CDR3 DNA reads as TGTGCCAGCAGCTCTGGACTAGCGGGGGACAATGAGCAGTTCTTC. The rearrangement joins TRBV6-5 to TRBJ2-1; 13 nucleotides match TRBD2. V trimming: 6 bases; J trimming: 5 bases; junction bases outside the gene matches: 4. The germline CDR1 and CDR2 sequences are MNHEY and SVGAGI. The CDR3 length is 15 residues.

This rearrangement joins TRBV5-4 to TRBJ1-2; 8 bases fit TRBD1. With V trimmed by 4 bases and J by 6 bases, 11 bases remained unmatched. Germline CDR1 is SGHNT and CDR2 is YYREEE (reference sequence). The CDR3 runs 15 residues. CDR3 coding DNA: TGTGCCAGCAGCCCCGGGGATCGCAGGGGGCATGGCTACACCTTC. Its translation: CASSPGDRRGHGYTF.

The chain has TRBV19 and TRBJ1-5, with a possible D match to TRBD1 (6 bases). This CDR3 has 19 amino acids. CDR1 and CDR2 (germline): LNHDA, SQIVND (reference sequence). V was cut by 3 bases and J by 2 bases, with 23 bases left in between. The CDR3 region is CASSMSGPRGGRGNQPQHF. CDR3 in DNA: TGTGCCAGTAGTATGTCGGGCCCCAGGGGAGGGAGAGGCAATCAGCCCCAGCATTTT.

In its sample, this clone was seen a few times. The chain links TRBV4-1 to TRBJ1-4, with no clear D. V was clipped by 2 bases and J by 2 bases, with 6 bases between them. The CDR3 has 14 residues. Germline V gene lookup returns CDR1 MGHRA and CDR2 YSYEKL. The CDR3 coding sequence is TGCGCCAGCAGCCAAACGGGGACTAATGAAAAACTGTTTTTT. Its protein is CASSQTGTNEKLFF.

The chain couples TRBV18 to TRBJ1-2, with D possibly being TRBD1 (5 bases). V lost 0 bases and J lost 4, with 9 bases in between. Per the germline V gene, CDR1 is KGHSH and CDR2 is LQKENI. This CDR3 is 14 amino acids long. The CDR3 region has the DNA TGTGCCAGCTCACCACCAAGGGACTCCTATGGCTACACCTTC. It encodes CASSPPRDSYGYTF. Combining the CDR3 with reference TRBV18 and TRBJ1-2 gives the whole variable domain NAGVMQNPRHLVRRRGQEARLRCSPMKGHSHVYWYRQLPEEGLKFMVYLQKENIIDESGMPKERFSAEFPKEGPSILRIQQVVRGDSAAYFCASSPPRDSYGYTFGSGTRLTVV.